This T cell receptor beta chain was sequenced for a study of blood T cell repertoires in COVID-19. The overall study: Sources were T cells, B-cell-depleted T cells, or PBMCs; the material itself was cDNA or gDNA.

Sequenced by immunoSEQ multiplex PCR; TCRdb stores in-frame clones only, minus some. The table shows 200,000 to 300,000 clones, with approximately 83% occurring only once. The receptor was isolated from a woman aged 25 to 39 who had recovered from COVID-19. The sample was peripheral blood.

The DNA for the CDR3 is TGTGCCAGCAGCCCCTCCGGAGCGGGGTCCTACAATGAGCAGTTCTTC. This sequence encodes CASSPSGAGSYNEQFF. J is TRBJ2-1 and V is TRBV7-2; 7 nucleotides match TRBD2. V shed 5 bases, J shed 1 base, and the junction held 8 bases outside the gene matches. Germline V lookup: CDR1 SGHTA, CDR2 FQGNSA. The CDR3 extends over 16 amino acids.